The 27 T cell receptor beta chains reported below all come from one sample, sequenced in a study of T cell changes during pregnancy in multiple sclerosis. Here immunoSEQ multiplex PCR was the method, and the copy in TCRdb shows in-frame clones only, minus some. The data show 38,000 or so clones, around 89% seen once. The input for sequencing was CD4+ T cells from peripheral blood mononuclear cells, taken in the second trimester of pregnancy. These receptors were taken from a female donor with multiple sclerosis, enrolled in a pregnancy study.

The V call is TRBV5-1, the J call TRBJ2-1; the D gene is possibly TRBD2 (5 bases). This CDR3 has 14 amino acids. Trimming took 3 bases from V and 8 from J, leaving 15 bases between them. The germline gives CDR1 SGHRS, CDR2 YFSETQ. CDR3 DNA sequence: TGCGCCAGCAGCTCCATTACTAGAAATGATGAGCAGTTCTTC. It is translated as CASSSITRNDEQFF.

The gene calls are TRBV4-3 and TRBJ2-4; D gene ambiguous. V lost 2 bases and J 6 bases, leaving 14 bases between the germline ends. Germline CDR1 LGHNA, CDR2 YSLEER. The CDR3 contains 15 residues. Here the CDR3 reads CASSQLSQAGNIQYF. CDR3 nucleotides: TGCGCCAGCAGCCAACTCAGCCAGGCAGGAAACATTCAGTACTTC.

This rearrangement joins TRBV7-2 to TRBJ1-1; weak D call: TRBD1 (6 bases). Trimming stripped 5 bases from V and 0 bases from J, with 13 bases between. Germline V gives CDR1 SGHTA, CDR2 FQGNSA. This CDR3 is built from 15 residues. The CDR3 nucleotides are TGTGCCAGCAGCCCAAGTGGACAGTTGAACACTGAAGCTTTCTTT. Translating gives CASSPSGQLNTEAFF. Full variable domain (remainder filled in from reference TRBV7-2 and TRBJ1-1): GAGVSQSPSNKVTEKGKDVELRCDPISGHTALYWYRQSLGQGLEFLIYFQGNSAPDKSGLPSDRFSAERTGGSVSTLTIQRTQQEDSAVYLCASSPSGQLNTEAFFGQGTRLTVV.

This sequence joins TRBV5-1 and TRBJ2-1, with 11 bases identical to TRBD2. Trimming cost V 1 base and J 3 bases; bases outside gene matches: 0. Germline V gene data show CDR1 as SGHRS and CDR2 as YFSETQ. The CDR3 is 15 amino acids. CDR3 loop: CASSLTSGGYNEQFF. Written as DNA, the CDR3 is TGCGCCAGCAGCTTGACTAGCGGGGGCTACAATGAGCAGTTCTTC.

The chain combines TRBV7-2 with TRBJ2-2; 7 nucleotides match TRBD1. Unmatched junction bases numbered 3, after V lost 7 bases and J lost 7 bases. This CDR3 region has 12 residues. Looked up from germline, CDR1 is SGHTA and CDR2 is FQGNSA. CDR3 nucleotides: TGTGCCAGCAACAGGGGTAGCGGGGAGCTGTTTTTT. Its translation: CASNRGSGELFF.

The CDR3: CASSRDRVSEQYF. As DNA, the CDR3 is TGTGCCAGCAGCCGGGACAGGGTTTCCGAGCAGTACTTC. The rearrangement joins TRBV7-9 to TRBJ2-7; the match to TRBD1 covers 9 bases. Germline lookup yields CDR1 SEHNR and CDR2 FQNEAQ (reference sequence). The V gene end was trimmed by 5 bases and the J gene end by 6 bases; junction bases not matched to a gene: 5. The CDR3 is 13 residues long.

This sequence joins TRBV10-3 and TRBJ2-7; maybe TRBD2 (6 bases). The ends were cut back, 6 bases at V and 0 bases at J, with 15 bases in the middle. Germline CDR1 and CDR2: ENHRY and SYGVKD. The CDR3 consists of 15 residues. CDR3 sequence reads: CAIRHRDSDSYEQYF. The CDR3 nucleotides read TGTGCCATCAGGCACCGGGACTCCGACTCCTACGAGCAGTACTTC.

The V call is TRBV5-4, the J call TRBJ2-7; possible D gene TRBD2, 5 bases. Trimming took 5 bases from V and 7 from J, leaving 22 bases between them. Germline-derived CDR1 and CDR2 are SGHNT and YYREEE (reference sequence). The CDR3 extends over 15 amino acids. In DNA form, the CDR3 reads TGTGCCAGCAGTTCACCCAAAACTAGTCCGGGGGAGCAGTACTTC. Protein: CASSSPKTSPGEQYF. The full variable domain, in which reference TRBV5-4 and TRBJ2-7 provide the parts outside the CDR3, is ETGVTQSPTHLIKTRGQQVTLRCSSQSGHNTVSWYQQALGQGPQFIFQYYREEENGRGNFPPRFSGLQFPNYSSELNVNALELDDSALYLCASSSPKTSPGEQYFGPGTRLTVT.

CDR3 sequence reads: CASSSRDRGRVSEKLFF. The DNA of the CDR3 is TGTGCCAGCAGCTCCCGGGACAGGGGGCGGGTTAGTGAAAAACTGTTTTTT. The genes are TRBV7-9 and TRBJ1-4; 12 bases are shared with TRBD1. Trimming took 4 bases from V and 7 from J; bases not matched to a gene: 10. Germline V gene data show CDR1 as SEHNR and CDR2 as FQNEAQ (reference sequence). This CDR3 region has 17 residues.

The chain employs TRBV2 and TRBJ1-5, with a tentative D call TRBD1 (5 bases). V dropped 2 bases and J dropped 7 bases, with 18 bases sitting between them. This CDR3 is built from 16 residues. Germline loops: CDR1 SNHLY, CDR2 FYNNEI. CDR3 DNA sequence: TGTGCCAGCAGTGAAATGCGCCCAGGGAATGGCCAGCCCCAGCATTTT. Its translation: CASSEMRPGNGQPQHF.

This chain uses TRBV4-3 with TRBJ2-3; 11 bases agree with TRBD1. CDR1 is LGHNA and CDR2 is YSLEER in the germline V gene. Trimming removed 0 bases from V and 1 base from J; junction bases left unmatched: 9. CDR3 length: 19 residues. The CDR3, as DNA: TGCGCCAGCAGCCAAGATTGGACAGGGGGCGGTTTTCGCACAGATACGCAGTATTTT. It is translated as CASSQDWTGGGFRTDTQYF.

The rearrangement uses TRBV6-1 and TRBJ1-2, with D unclear. V was shortened by 5 bases and J by 7 bases, with 17 bases between the two germline ends. CDR3 length: 14 amino acids. Looked up from germline, CDR1 is MNHNS and CDR2 is SASEGT. The CDR3: CASSSPTRLAGYTF. The CDR3 DNA follows: TGTGCCAGCAGTTCCCCGACACGTTTGGCTGGCTACACCTTC.

The chain links TRBV2 to TRBJ2-5; 9 nucleotides match TRBD2. Trimming took 4 bases from V and 5 from J; bases not matched to a gene: 11. The CDR3 covers 16 residues. Germline CDR1 is SNHLY and CDR2 is FYNNEI. CDR3 bases: TGTGCCAGCAGTGGGGCGGGAGGGCCCCGGGGGGAGACCCAGTACTTC. This sequence encodes CASSGAGGPRGETQYF.

The chain is built from TRBV14 and TRBJ2-7, with TRBD2 identical over 11 bases. Losses at the gene ends were 4 bases for V and 3 bases for J; bases not matched to a gene: 2. The CDR3 contains 14 residues. Germline lookup yields CDR1 SGHDN and CDR2 FVKESK. This CDR3 is CASSPSGRNYEQYF. The CDR3 coding sequence is TGTGCCAGCAGCCCTAGCGGGAGGAACTACGAGCAGTACTTC.

The chain uses TRBV21-1 and TRBJ1-5. TRBV21-1 is noted as a pseudogene. The CDR3 totals 17 residues. The CDR3 DNA reads as TGTGCCAGCAGCAAAGATGGCGGGCTTGGGGATCATCAGCCCCAGCATTTT. Protein: CASSKDGGLGDHQPQHF.

J is TRBJ1-2 and V is TRBV11-3; no definite D call. This CDR3 comprises 15 residues. Germline loops: CDR1 SGHNT, CDR2 YENEEA. V shed 7 bases and J shed 4 bases, with 19 bases lying between them. In nucleotides, the CDR3 is TGTGCCAGCACGTACTACCCCGGGAGTTCCTATGGCTACACCTTC. Translating gives CASTYYPGSSYGYTF.

The V gene is TRBV27, the J gene TRBJ2-3, with a weak D call TRBD1 (5 bases). The CDR3 runs to 16 residues. V lost 8 bases, J lost 0 bases, and 18 bases lay in between. Germline-derived CDR1 and CDR2 are MNHEY and SMNVEV (reference sequence). The CDR3 DNA follows: TGTGCCAGCCACAGGAGCCCCCTTCTGAGCACAGATACGCAGTATTTT. Protein product: CASHRSPLLSTDTQYF.

The rearrangement joins TRBV14 to TRBJ2-7, with TRBD2 as a possible D gene (5 bases). The CDR3 is made up of 17 amino acids. V shed 1 base and J shed 2 bases, with 18 bases lying between them. Germline assignment: CDR1 SGHDN and CDR2 FVKESK. The CDR3 is CASSQVVVQRTTYEQYF. The CDR3 nucleotides read TGTGCCAGCAGCCAAGTTGTCGTACAGCGGACGACCTACGAGCAGTACTTC.

The V gene is TRBV30, the J gene TRBJ2-2; TRBD2 agrees at 10 bases. The ends lost 4 bases at V and 6 bases at J; junction bases unmatched: 8. Per germline, CDR1 GTSNPN and CDR2 SVGIG (reference sequence). This CDR3 comprises 15 residues. The CDR3 DNA reads as TGTGCCTGGACTAGCGGGAGTTCGTGGTCCGGGGAGCTGTTTTTT. Translating it yields CAWTSGSSWSGELFF.

This rearrangement joins TRBV11-2 to TRBJ2-7; 7 bases match TRBD2. The CDR3 has 15 residues. CDR1 is SGHAT and CDR2 is FQNNGV in the germline V gene. V dropped 2 bases and J dropped 6; count of bases not matched to a gene: 10. The CDR3 here is CASSLNQGGSGEQYF. CDR3 in DNA: TGTGCCAGCAGCTTAAATCAGGGCGGGAGCGGCGAGCAGTACTTC.

The genes are TRBV28 and TRBJ1-5, with a weak D call TRBD1 (6 bases). V shed 6 bases and J shed 0 bases, with 12 bases lying between them. The germline V gene encodes CDR1 MDHEN and CDR2 SYDVKM. This CDR3 contains 15 residues. For the CDR3, the DNA is TGTGCCAGCAGGCCAGGACAGCATAGCAATCAGCCCCAGCATTTT. Amino acids: CASRPGQHSNQPQHF.

The chain joins TRBV6-1 to TRBJ1-2, with no clear D. The CDR3 extends over 16 amino acids. Trimming stripped 2 bases from V and 8 bases from J, with 21 bases between. CDR1 is MNHNS, CDR2 SASEGT, per germline. In DNA form, the CDR3 reads TGTGCCAGCAGTGAAAAACCGGCCCGGGAGATTGGCGGCTACACCTTC. Its translation: CASSEKPAREIGGYTF.

The chain employs TRBV6-1 and TRBJ2-1; the D gene is possibly TRBD2 (5 bases). The CDR3 consists of 13 residues. Germline V gene data show CDR1 as MNHNS and CDR2 as SASEGT. V lost 2 bases and J lost 9, with 11 bases in between. In DNA, the CDR3 is TGTGCCAGCAGTGAATCGGGGATACCTGAGCAGTTCTTC. As protein: CASSESGIPEQFF.

The V call is TRBV2, the J call TRBJ1-4; 11 nucleotides match TRBD1. The CDR3 loop spans 14 amino acids. Germline-derived CDR1 and CDR2 are SNHLY and FYNNEI. J lost 5 bases, V lost 5 bases, and 1 base had no gene match. As DNA, the CDR3 is TGTGCCAGCAGTAGGGACAGGGGGAATGAAAAACTGTTTTTT. Translating it yields CASSRDRGNEKLFF.

The V and J genes are TRBV19 and TRBJ1-5; D gene uncertain. Germline V gives CDR1 LNHDA, CDR2 SQIVND (reference sequence). This CDR3 region has 15 residues. V shed 7 bases and J shed 0 bases, with 13 bases lying between them. CDR3: CASKESAASNQPQHF. The CDR3, as DNA: TGTGCCAGTAAGGAGTCGGCAGCTAGCAATCAGCCCCAGCATTTT.

V gene TRBV5-4 combines with J gene TRBJ2-5, with D possibly matching TRBD2 (5 bases). The CDR3 consists of 14 residues. Looked up from germline, CDR1 is SGHNT and CDR2 is YYREEE (reference sequence). V lost 1 base, J lost 5 bases, and 12 bases lay in between. The CDR3 sequence is CASSLPGGGETQYF. For the CDR3, the DNA is TGTGCCAGCAGCTTGCCCGGTGGCGGGGAGACCCAGTACTTC.

The genes are TRBV4-3 and TRBJ1-2; 8 bases are a match to TRBD1. This CDR3 region has 16 residues. Germline V gives CDR1 LGHNA, CDR2 YSLEER. V lost 4 bases to trimming and J lost 4 bases; unmatched junction nucleotides: 11. CDR3 residues: CASSPGGQGIGYGYTF. CDR3 in DNA: TGCGCCAGCAGCCCAGGGGGCCAGGGGATCGGCTATGGCTACACCTTC.